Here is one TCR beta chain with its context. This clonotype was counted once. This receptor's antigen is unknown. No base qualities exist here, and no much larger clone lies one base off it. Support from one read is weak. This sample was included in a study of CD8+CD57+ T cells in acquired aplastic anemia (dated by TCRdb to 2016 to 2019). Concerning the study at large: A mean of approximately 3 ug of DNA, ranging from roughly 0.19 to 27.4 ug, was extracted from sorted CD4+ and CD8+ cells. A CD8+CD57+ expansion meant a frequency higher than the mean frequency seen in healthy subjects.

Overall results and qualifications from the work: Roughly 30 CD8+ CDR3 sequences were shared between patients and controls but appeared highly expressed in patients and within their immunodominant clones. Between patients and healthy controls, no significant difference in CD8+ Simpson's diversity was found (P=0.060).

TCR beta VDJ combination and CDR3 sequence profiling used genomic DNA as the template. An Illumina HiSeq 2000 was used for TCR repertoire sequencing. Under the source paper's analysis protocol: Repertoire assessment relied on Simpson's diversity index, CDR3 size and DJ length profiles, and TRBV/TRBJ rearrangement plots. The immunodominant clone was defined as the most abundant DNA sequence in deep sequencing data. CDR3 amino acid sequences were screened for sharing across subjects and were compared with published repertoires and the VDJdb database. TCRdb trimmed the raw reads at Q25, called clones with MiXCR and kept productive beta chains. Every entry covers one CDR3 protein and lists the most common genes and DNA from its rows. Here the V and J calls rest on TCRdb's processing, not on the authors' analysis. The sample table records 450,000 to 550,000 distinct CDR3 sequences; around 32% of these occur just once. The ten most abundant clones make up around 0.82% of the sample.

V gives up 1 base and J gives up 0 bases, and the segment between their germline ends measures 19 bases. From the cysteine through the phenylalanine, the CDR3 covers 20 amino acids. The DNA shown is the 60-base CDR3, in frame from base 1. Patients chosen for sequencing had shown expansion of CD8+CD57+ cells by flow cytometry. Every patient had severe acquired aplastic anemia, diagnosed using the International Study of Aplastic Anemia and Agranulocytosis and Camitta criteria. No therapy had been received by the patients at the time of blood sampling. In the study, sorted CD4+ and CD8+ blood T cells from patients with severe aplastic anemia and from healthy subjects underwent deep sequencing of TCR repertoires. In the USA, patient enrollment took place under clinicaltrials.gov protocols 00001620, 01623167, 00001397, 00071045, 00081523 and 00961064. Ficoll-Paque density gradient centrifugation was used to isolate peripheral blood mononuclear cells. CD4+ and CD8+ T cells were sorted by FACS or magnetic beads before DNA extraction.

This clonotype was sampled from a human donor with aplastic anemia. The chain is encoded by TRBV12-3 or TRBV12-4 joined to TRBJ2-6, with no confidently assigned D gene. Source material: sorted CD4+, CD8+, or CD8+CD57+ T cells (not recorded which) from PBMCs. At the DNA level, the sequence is TGTGCCAGCAGTTTAGGTTCGCCGGCCGGCTTTCTCTCTGGGGCCAACGTCCTGACTTTC. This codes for CASSLGSPAGFLSGANVLTF.